This T cell receptor beta chain originates from a study of OX40 agonist ivuxolimab in advanced cancers. About the study: Dose-escalation patients suffered from hepatocellular carcinoma, melanoma, renal cell or head and neck cancer. Having had anti-PD-1, anti-PD-L1 or anti-CTLA-4 therapy before was allowed, and about 40% had some. Study-level results: Dose levels from 0.1 to 3.0 mg/kg saw CD4+ and CD8+ blood T cells expand clonally by week 6.

Worth noting for this clone: What it recognizes is unknown.

Per the germline V gene, CDR1 is LNHDA and CDR2 is SQIVND (reference sequence). Germline trimming cut 6 bases from V and 4 bases from J; bases unmatched to any gene: 8. The CDR3 has 16 residues. TCRdb keeps only in-frame clones here, not all; method: immunoSEQ multiplex PCR. The sample lists 45,000 to 60,000 clones, 88% occurring once. The chain combines TRBV19 with TRBJ2-6, with TRBD1 matching 8 bases. This receptor was obtained from an adult with an advanced solid tumor such as melanoma, head and neck, liver or kidney cancer. Material: CD4+ or CD8+ T cells sorted from blood, obtained in a trial of the OX40 agonist ivuxolimab. In nucleotides, the CDR3 is TGTGCCAGTAGCCCGTGGACAGGGCGGGGGGCCAACGTCCTGACTTTC. Encoded protein: CASSPWTGRGANVLTF.